The rows below give T cell receptor beta chains drawn from one sample of a study of T cell repertoires in cytomegalovirus infection. A single record per CDR3 protein comes from TCRdb applying MiXCR to the reads. This sample has 300,000 to 450,000 distinct CDR3 sequences; roughly 20% occur once, and the top ten carry less than 9.5%. The sequencing sample was made of PBMCs. Receptors originate from a human donor in good health (CMV status not recorded). Some clones in this sample may be carry-over from other donors' samples. CDR3s include the opening cysteine and the closing phenylalanine or tryptophan. A D gene is named only where the DNA matches it firmly. Clone size is stated in some rows and not others, as once, few, many or a class when expanded.

size	D	V	J	length	DNA	CDR3
.	.	TRBV28	TRBJ1-1	15	TGTGCCAGCAGTCCTCGTTTGAGGGTGAACACTGAAGCTTTCTTT	CASSPRLRVNTEAFF
few	.	TRBV5-4	TRBJ1-1	13	TGTGCCAGCAGCTTAAACCATCCCACTGAAGCTTTCTTT	CASSLNHPTEAFF
.	TRBD1	TRBV28	TRBJ2-5	14	TGTGCCAGCAGTTTCGGACAGGGGTGGGAGACCCAGTACTTC	CASSFGQGWETQYF
.	TRBD1	TRBV15	TRBJ1-2	17	TGTGCCACCAGCAGCCTCAGCTCCGGGACAGGGGGCTCTGGCTACACCTTC	CATSSLSSGTGGSGYTF
.	TRBD2	TRBV5-5	TRBJ2-1	15	TGTGCCAGCACCCACACTAGCGGGAGAAGTAATGAGCAGTTCTTC	CASTHTSGRSNEQFF
many	.	TRBV7-2	TRBJ2-5	12	TGTGCCAGCAGCTCCGTCCGTGAGACCCAGTACTTC	CASSSVRETQYF
few	TRBD1	TRBV6-2/TRBV6-3	TRBJ1-3	15	TGTGCCAGCAGCGGACAGGCCTACTCTGGAAACACCATATATTTT	CASSGQAYSGNTIYF
.	TRBD1	TRBV20-1	TRBJ2-1	16	TGCAGTGCTAGAGTTCGGGACAGTGGCCATTACAATGAGCAGTTCTTC	CSARVRDSGHYNEQFF
.	TRBD1	TRBV2	TRBJ1-6	16	TGTGCCAGCAGCCTATCCGGGACAGGGGTAAATTCACCCCTCCACTTT	CASSLSGTGVNSPLHF
many	TRBD1	TRBV7-2	TRBJ2-7	15	TGTGCCAGCAGCTTAGGGGACAGGGCTCTCCACGAGCAGTACTTC	CASSLGDRALHEQYF
many	.	TRBV7-2	TRBJ2-2	13	TGTGCCAGCAGCTTATTTGGCACCGGGGAGCTGTTTTTT	CASSLFGTGELFF
few	.	TRBV3-1	TRBJ1-3	15	TGTGCCAGCAGCGAGGGGTTGGGGGCCCCAAACACCATATATTTT	CASSEGLGAPNTIYF
many	TRBD1	TRBV19	TRBJ1-1	18	TGTGCCAGTAGTATCCGGGGACAGACAACTACTCTGAACACTGAAGCTTTCTTT	CASSIRGQTTTLNTEAFF
.	.	TRBV5-1	TRBJ2-3	15	TGCGCCAGCAGCCCTGCTCTAGGGTACACAGATACGCAGTATTTT	CASSPALGYTDTQYF
.	.	TRBV10-2	TRBJ1-6	14	TGCGCCAGCAGCGATACAGGGTCAAATTCACCCCTCCACTTT	CASSDTGSNSPLHF
.	.	TRBV5-5	TRBJ1-1	14	TGTGCCAGCAGCTGGCGCGTAATGAACACTGAAGCTTTCTTT	CASSWRVMNTEAFF
few	TRBD1	TRBV7-9	TRBJ1-4	20	TGTGCCAGCAGCAACTCGCGGACCGCCGGGACAGGCCCATATGGTGAAAAACTGTTTTTT	CASSNSRTAGTGPYGEKLFF
.	.	TRBV5-1	TRBJ2-3	15	TGCGCCAGCAGCTTGGGGACAATCCGCACAGATACGCAGTATTTT	CASSLGTIRTDTQYF
.	TRBD1	TRBV5-6	TRBJ1-2	15	TGTGCCAGCAGCCCCGCCGGACAGGAGTACTATGGCTACACCTTC	CASSPAGQEYYGYTF
.	.	TRBV30	TRBJ2-3	14	TGTGCCTGGAATCCGGGGGCTAGCACAGATACGCAGTATTTT	CAWNPGASTDTQYF
.	TRBD1	TRBV9	TRBJ1-3	19	TGTGCCAGCAGCGCCCGGACAGGGGGCGGATGGAGCTCTGGAAACACCATATATTTT	CASSARTGGGWSSGNTIYF
.	TRBD1	TRBV12-3/TRBV12-4	TRBJ2-7	15	TGTGCCAGCAGCGCCGGGACAGTGGTCTCCTACGAGCAGTACTTC	CASSAGTVVSYEQYF
many	.	TRBV19	TRBJ1-1	13	TGTGCCAGTAGTATAGGACGTGCGGGCCATACTTTCTTT	CASSIGRAGHTFF
few	TRBD2	TRBV7-2	TRBJ2-1	15	TGTGCCAGCAGCCCGCAGGGACTAGCGGGAAATGAGCAGTTCTTC	CASSPQGLAGNEQFF
.	.	TRBV6-1	TRBJ2-5	16	TGTGCCAGCAGTGAAGCGCACAGCAGGGCCGAAGAGACCCAGTACTTC	CASSEAHSRAEETQYF
few	.	TRBV2	TRBJ1-5	18	TGTGCCAGCAGTGAAGGATTTCTTTTGCGCAGATCCAATCAGCCCCAGCATTTT	CASSEGFLLRRSNQPQHF
few	.	TRBV20-1	TRBJ2-5	13	TGCAGTGCTAGAAAGACCGAAAGAGAGACCCAGTACTTC	CSARKTERETQYF
few	TRBD1	TRBV6-5	TRBJ2-5	15	TGTGCCAGCTCTGTGGACAGGGGAATCCAAGAGACCCAGTACTTC	CASSVDRGIQETQYF
many	.	TRBV4-2	TRBJ1-6	14	TGTGCCAGCAGCCAAGGGACAAGGAATTCACCCCTCCACTTT	CASSQGTRNSPLHF
few	TRBD1	TRBV2	TRBJ1-2	14	TGTGCCAGCTCAAGCCTAGGACAGGGCTATGGCTACACCTTC	CASSSLGQGYGYTF
.	.	TRBV6-5	TRBJ2-1	11	TGTGCCAGCAGTTACTTCAATGAGCAGTTCTTC	CASSYFNEQFF
few	.	TRBV6-1	TRBJ2-5	11	TGTGCCAGCAGTACAGGGAAGACCCAGTACTTC	CASSTGKTQYF
many	TRBD2	TRBV7-2	TRBJ2-1	17	TGTGCCAGCAGACCGACTAGCTTGTCGAGCTCCTACAATGAGCAGTTCTTC	CASRPTSLSSSYNEQFF
.	.	TRBV20-1	TRBJ2-6	14	TGCAGTGCTGGACTCAGCTCTGGGGCCAACGTCCTGACTTTC	CSAGLSSGANVLTF
many	.	TRBV7-8	TRBJ2-7	15	TGTGCCAGCAGCTTTAAGCGGGTCGGCTCCTACGAGCAGTACTTC	CASSFKRVGSYEQYF
few	.	TRBV27	TRBJ1-5	15	TGTGCCAGCAGTGTCGGACGGTCGTTTAATCAGCCCCAGCATTTT	CASSVGRSFNQPQHF
many	.	TRBV7-2	TRBJ1-2	14	TGTGCCAGCAGCTTAGTGACTGCTGACTATGGCTACACCTTC	CASSLVTADYGYTF
few	TRBD1	TRBV5-4	TRBJ2-1	16	TGTGCCAGCAGCTCACGGGACAGGGGATCCTACAATGAGCAGTTCTTC	CASSSRDRGSYNEQFF
many	.	TRBV7-2	TRBJ2-7	14	TGTGCCAGCAGCCGCCCTGGAGGGCATTACGAGCAGTACTTC	CASSRPGGHYEQYF
.	.	TRBV20-1	TRBJ2-3	17	TGCAGTGCTAGGGAAAGGAGAGGACAGCGAGGCACAGATACGCAGTATTTT	CSARERRGQRGTDTQYF
many	.	TRBV7-2	TRBJ1-5	13	TGTGCCAGCACCCTACAGCGAAATCAGCCCCAGCATTTT	CASTLQRNQPQHF
few	.	TRBV28	TRBJ1-3	15	TGTGCCAGCAGCTCCGGACGGATCATTGGAAACACCATATATTTT	CASSSGRIIGNTIYF
.	.	TRBV5-1	TRBJ2-3	13	TGCGCCAGCAGCTTGCAGGAGGCAGATACGCAGTATTTT	CASSLQEADTQYF
.	.	TRBV19	TRBJ1-5	12	TGTGCCACTGGTTCGATGGGTCAGCCCCAGCATTTT	CATGSMGQPQHF
few	.	TRBV20-1	TRBJ2-2	13	TGCAGTGCTAGCGGGGCGACCCCCGGGGAGCTGTTTTTT	CSASGATPGELFF
.	TRBD2	TRBV20-1	TRBJ2-5	15	TGCAGTGCTAGTTCTGCGGGAGGCTCCCAAGAGACCCAGTACTTC	CSASSAGGSQETQYF
.	.	TRBV2	TRBJ2-7	11	TGTGCCAGCGGGTTAGCTGCCGAGCAGTACTTC	CASGLAAEQYF
many	TRBD2	TRBV4-1	TRBJ2-7	14	TGCGCCAGCAGCCATAGCGGGGGGACGGGCGAGCAGTACTTC	CASSHSGGTGEQYF
.	TRBD1	TRBV6-1	TRBJ1-1	14	TGTGCCAGCAGTAGGACAGGTGGTCGGGCTGAAGCTTTCTTT	CASSRTGGRAEAFF
few	.	TRBV7-2	TRBJ2-7	15	TGTGCCAGCAGCTTAGGTGGGGGGGGGGCCCACGAGCAGTACTTC	CASSLGGGGAHEQYF
.	.	TRBV20-1	TRBJ2-3	15	TGCAGTGCTAGAGATCCTTGGACCGATTCAGGCACGCAGTATTTT	CSARDPWTDSGTQYF
many	.	TRBV12-5	TRBJ1-1	13	TGTGCTAGTGGCCGACAGGAGAACACTGAAGCTTTCTTT	CASGRQENTEAFF
many	TRBD2	TRBV5-4	TRBJ2-1	16	TGTGCCAGCAGCCTCAGACTAGCCAGCTCCTACAATGAGCAGTTCTTC	CASSLRLASSYNEQFF
few	.	TRBV30	TRBJ1-3	15	TGTGCCTGGAGTCTCCCGCGCATCTCTGGAAACACCATATATTTT	CAWSLPRISGNTIYF
many	.	TRBV7-6	TRBJ2-2	16	TGTGCCAGCAGCTCCTGGAGGGGCTTGAACACCGGGGAGCTGTTTTTT	CASSSWRGLNTGELFF
.	.	TRBV6-6	TRBJ1-1	12	TGTGCCAGCAGCCATGGGGTTACTGAAGCTTTCTTT	CASSHGVTEAFF
.	TRBD2	TRBV11-2	TRBJ2-7	17	TGTGCCAGCAGCCTCCGCCCAATTATGGGACTAGCTTACGAGCAGTACTTC	CASSLRPIMGLAYEQYF
few	.	TRBV10-3	TRBJ1-5	14	TGTGCCATCAGTGAGTTCGAAAGCAATCAGCCCCAGCATTTT	CAISEFESNQPQHF
.	.	TRBV20-1	TRBJ2-3	11	TGCAGTGCCGAACACCAGGATACGCAGTATTTT	CSAEHQDTQYF
.	TRBD2	TRBV7-2	TRBJ2-5	13	TGTGCCAGCACGGGAGGGCTCCAAGAGACCCAGTACTTC	CASTGGLQETQYF